Listed here are 25 T cell receptor beta chains from one sample, sequenced in a study of blood T cell repertoires in COVID-19. Clones were sequenced by immunoSEQ multiplex PCR, and TCRdb holds only the in-frame ones, with some missing. This sample has approximately 200,000 clones, with over 70% found just once. Sequences were obtained from PBMCs or T cells enriched from blood (not recorded which). The receptors stem from a woman aged 30 to 39 who had been exposed to COVID-19.

The chain employs TRBV10-3 and TRBJ2-1; 12 bases are shared with TRBD2. The CDR3 totals 17 residues. CDR1 ENHRY and CDR2 SYGVKD come from the germline V gene. V was clipped by 5 bases and J by 12 bases; unmatched bases: 17. CDR3 region: CAISSQPTSGSLYRQFF. The CDR3 DNA is TGTGCCATCAGTTCTCAACCGACTAGCGGGAGTTTGTACAGGCAGTTCTTC.

The chain's CDR3 is CASSPAGFAETQYF. For the CDR3, the DNA is TGTGCCAGCTCACCGGCAGGATTCGCAGAGACCCAGTACTTC. The chain uses TRBV18 and TRBJ2-5; D not resolved. The CDR3 totals 14 residues. CDR1 and CDR2 from the germline V gene are KGHSH and LQKENI. With 3 bases removed from V and 4 bases from J, the gap between germline ends came to 12 bases.

The rearrangement uses TRBV6-1 and TRBJ1-1; 7 bases align to TRBD1. Germline values: CDR1 MNHNS, CDR2 SASEGT. V trimming: 2 bases; J trimming: 1 base; junction bases outside the gene matches: 10. This CDR3 comprises 17 residues. This CDR3 reads CASSELKGAEQNTEAFF. Here the CDR3 DNA reads TGTGCCAGCAGTGAATTAAAGGGGGCGGAGCAGAACACTGAAGCTTTCTTT.

This chain links TRBV2 with TRBJ2-7; possibly TRBD2 for D (6 bases). Trimming took off 4 bases at V and 0 bases at J, with 13 bases between the two ends. The CDR3 extends over 15 amino acids. CDR1 and CDR2 (germline): SNHLY, FYNNEI. The CDR3, as DNA: TGTGCCAGCAGTGCAGGGCGGGATCCCTCCTACGAGCAGTACTTC. Amino acids: CASSAGRDPSYEQYF. Supplemented by reference TRBV2 and TRBJ2-7, the full variable domain reads EPEVTQTPSHQVTQMGQEVILRCVPISNHLYFYWYRQILGQKVEFLVSFYNNEISEKSEIFDDQFSVERPDGSNFTLKIRSTKLEDSAMYFCASSAGRDPSYEQYFGPGTRLTVT.

This clone was recorded once. The V and J genes are TRBV6-4 and TRBJ2-1; 12 bases fit TRBD2. Trimming took 5 bases from V and 6 from J; bases not matched to a gene: 5. From germline, CDR1 is MRHNA and CDR2 SNTAGT. The CDR3 contains 15 residues. The CDR3 here is CASSILAGGPNEQFF. The CDR3 region has the DNA TGTGCCAGCAGTATTCTAGCGGGAGGGCCCAATGAGCAGTTCTTC.

Details on this clone: This sample also contains other DNA sequences that code for the same CDR3. The chain links TRBV11-2 to TRBJ2-5; 11 bases are a match to TRBD2. This CDR3 contains 15 residues. V trimming: 5 bases; J trimming: 4 bases; junction bases outside the gene matches: 6. Germline CDR1 reads SGHAT; CDR2 reads FQNNGV. In DNA form, the CDR3 reads TGTGCCAGCAGCCCTTTAGCGGGAGGGTTAGAGACCCAGTACTTC. Protein sequence: CASSPLAGGLETQYF.

The chain is built from TRBV6-5 and TRBJ1-5; TRBD1 matches at 9 bases. Germline CDR1 MNHEY, CDR2 SVGAGI. The ends lost 2 bases at V and 7 bases at J; junction bases unmatched: 6. The CDR3 sequence is 15 residues long. CDR3 in DNA: TGTGCCAGCAGTTACGGGACAGGGTCGGGCCAGCCCCAGCATTTT. Its translation is CASSYGTGSGQPQHF.

The rearrangement links TRBV7-9 to TRBJ1-2; 12 positions agree with TRBD1. Looked up from germline, CDR1 is SEHNR and CDR2 is FQNEAQ (reference sequence). After removal of 5 bases from V and 5 bases from J, the junction contained 6 bases not matched to a gene. This CDR3 is built from 15 residues. CDR3 loop: CASSRGQGATYGYTF. DNA of the CDR3: TGTGCCAGCAGCCGGGGACAGGGGGCGACTTATGGCTACACCTTC.

V is TRBV5-4 and J is TRBJ1-1, with a possible D match to TRBD1 (6 bases). The CDR3 runs 17 residues. The germline V and J ends were trimmed by 4 bases and 5 bases, with 24 bases remaining between them. Germline CDR1 SGHNT, CDR2 YYREEE (reference sequence). The CDR3 DNA reads TGTGCCAGCAGCCCCGAGGGGGGGGCTAGGAGGAGTACTGAAGCTTTCTTT. This encodes CASSPEGGARRSTEAFF. Drawing the rest from reference TRBV5-4 and TRBJ1-1, the complete variable domain is ETGVTQSPTHLIKTRGQQVTLRCSSQSGHNTVSWYQQALGQGPQFIFQYYREEENGRGNFPPRFSGLQFPNYSSELNVNALELDDSALYLCASSPEGGARRSTEAFFGQGTRLTVV.

The chain couples TRBV12-3 or TRBV12-4 to TRBJ2-7; 8 nucleotides line up with TRBD2. This CDR3 has 13 amino acids. V shed 4 bases and J 3 bases; nucleotides not matched to a gene: 2. The CDR3 nucleotides are TGTGCCAGCAGTTATAGCGGGAACTACGAGCAGTACTTC. As protein: CASSYSGNYEQYF.

This clone appeared once. The gene calls are TRBV6-4 and TRBJ1-5, with 7 bases that match TRBD1. There are 15 residues in the CDR3. The trim removed 6 bases at V and 3 bases at J, leaving 8 bases unmatched. Germline values: CDR1 MRHNA, CDR2 SNTAGT. CDR3 bases: TGTGCCAGCAGGGTTCGACAGGGCGTCAATCAGCCCCAGCATTTT. The encoded protein is CASRVRQGVNQPQHF.

The chain joins TRBV19 to TRBJ2-7, with TRBD2 identical over 9 bases. Per germline, CDR1 LNHDA and CDR2 SQIVND (reference sequence). With 4 bases clipped from V and 9 bases from J, the junction kept 16 bases outside the gene matches. The CDR3 totals 16 residues. CDR3 nucleotide sequence: TGTGCCAGTAGTAAGCTGAGGCGGGAGGGCCCCATTATGCAGTACTTC. This gives the protein CASSKLRREGPIMQYF.

The V gene is TRBV5-6, the J gene TRBJ1-1; TRBD1 agrees at 9 bases. Trimming took 4 bases from V and 4 from J; bases not matched to a gene: 5. CDR1 is SGHDT and CDR2 is YYEEEE in the germline V gene. The CDR3 spans 14 residues. CDR3 region: CASSLDRGGTEAFF. CDR3 sequence (DNA): TGTGCCAGCAGCCTAGACAGGGGGGGCACTGAAGCTTTCTTT.

This CDR3 is CASSKKGDLNYGYTF. In DNA, the CDR3 is TGTGCCAGCAGCAAAAAGGGGGACCTTAACTATGGCTACACCTTC. The chain links TRBV21-1 to TRBJ1-2; the table's D call of TRBD1 was not tested on the DNA. TRBV21-1 counts as a pseudogene. This CDR3 region has 15 residues.

V gene TRBV28 combines with J gene TRBJ2-7; 7 bases align to TRBD2. CDR3 size: 14 residues. Germline V CDR1 and CDR2: MDHEN, SYDVKM. Unmatched junction bases numbered 11, after V lost 9 bases and J lost 3 bases. The CDR3 DNA reads TGTGCCAGTGTGGCGGGGGAGGTGAACTACGAGCAGTACTTC. Protein sequence: CASVAGEVNYEQYF.

The V gene is TRBV24-1, the J gene TRBJ1-5, with D possibly matching TRBD1 (5 bases). V shed 4 bases and J shed 1 base, with 7 bases lying between them. This CDR3 is built from 14 residues. Germline V gives CDR1 KGHDR, CDR2 SFDVKD. The DNA of the CDR3 is TGTGCCACCAGTGAAGGGGAAAGCAATCAGCCCCAGCATTTT. Translating gives CATSEGESNQPQHF.

J is TRBJ1-6 and V is TRBV6-5; D unclear. Germline lookup yields CDR1 MNHEY and CDR2 SVGAGI. The V end was cut by 1 base, the J end by 5 bases, with 6 bases between. The CDR3 extends over 14 amino acids. The CDR3 DNA sequence: TGTGCCAGCAGTTACTACAGAAATAATTCACCCCTCCACTTT. The encoded protein is CASSYYRNNSPLHF.

The rearrangement uses TRBV19 and TRBJ2-3; 7 nucleotides line up with TRBD1. The trim removed 5 bases at V and 2 bases at J, leaving 1 base unmatched. Germline CDR1 and CDR2: LNHDA and SQIVND (reference sequence). This CDR3 spans 13 amino acids. The CDR3 nucleotides read TGTGCCAGTAGTCAGGGGGTCACAGATACGCAGTATTTT. Amino acids: CASSQGVTDTQYF.

The CDR3, as DNA: TGCGCCAGCAGCCTGGCCCTCCTCAGGGACTCTGGAAACACCATATATTTT. Amino acid sequence: CASSLALLRDSGNTIYF. The chain recombines TRBV5-1 with TRBJ1-3; D is perhaps TRBD1 (5 bases). The CDR3 length is 17 residues. V was shortened by 4 bases and J by 0 bases, with 17 bases between the two germline ends. Per germline, CDR1 SGHRS and CDR2 YFSETQ. The full variable domain, in which reference TRBV5-1 and TRBJ1-3 provide the parts outside the CDR3, is KAGVTQTPRYLIKTRGQQVTLSCSPISGHRSVSWYQQTPGQGLQFLFEYFSETQRNKGNFPGRFSGRQFSNSRSEMNVSTLELGDSALYLCASSLALLRDSGNTIYFGEGSWLTVV.

The V gene is TRBV2, the J gene TRBJ1-5; 11 positions agree with TRBD1. V lost 6 bases and J lost 6; bases outside the gene matches: 13. The length of the CDR3 is 17 residues. CDR1 SNHLY and CDR2 FYNNEI come from the germline V gene. The CDR3 region is CASSRDGQGAFGQPQHF. In DNA, the CDR3 is TGTGCCAGCAGCCGTGACGGACAGGGGGCGTTTGGTCAGCCCCAGCATTTT.

The chain has TRBV5-1 and TRBJ1-2; maybe TRBD1 (6 bases). Per the germline V gene, CDR1 is SGHRS and CDR2 is YFSETQ. The V end was cut by 0 bases, the J end by 0 bases, with 6 bases between. This CDR3 is built from 14 residues. The CDR3 region is CASSLGTANYGYTF. CDR3 nucleotide sequence: TGCGCCAGCAGCTTGGGGACAGCTAACTATGGCTACACCTTC.

V gene TRBV2 combines with J gene TRBJ1-2, with 8 bases lining up with TRBD1. V was pared by 5 bases and J by 6 bases, with 5 bases of the junction left unmatched. Germline CDR1 is SNHLY and CDR2 is FYNNEI. This CDR3 has 13 amino acids. The CDR3 DNA reads as TGTGCCAGCAGTTTAGGACAGGGCCATGGCTACACCTTC. Translating it yields CASSLGQGHGYTF.

V gene TRBV2 combines with J gene TRBJ1-1, with D perhaps TRBD1 (5 bases). CDR3 size: 11 residues. V was pared by 5 bases and J by 6 bases, with 7 bases between. CDR1 and CDR2 from the germline V gene are SNHLY and FYNNEI. The CDR3 DNA reads TGTGCCAGCAGTCCAGGGCCTGAAGCTTTCTTT. It yields the protein CASSPGPEAFF. Looking up the rest from reference TRBV2 and TRBJ1-1 gives the full variable domain: EPEVTQTPSHQVTQMGQEVILRCVPISNHLYFYWYRQILGQKVEFLVSFYNNEISEKSEIFDDQFSVERPDGSNFTLKIRSTKLEDSAMYFCASSPGPEAFFGQGTRLTVV.

In this sample, this clone turned up once. The J gene is TRBJ1-2, the V gene TRBV5-4, with D maybe TRBD1 (6 bases). The CDR3 totals 15 residues. Trimming pared 4 bases from V and 1 base from J, leaving 14 bases between. Germline CDR1 SGHNT, CDR2 YYREEE (reference sequence). The CDR3 loop reads CASSPHGQFNYGYTF. CDR3 coding DNA: TGTGCCAGCAGCCCCCACGGACAGTTTAACTATGGCTACACCTTC.

The V call is TRBV7-8, the J call TRBJ1-5; D call uncertain. V lost 1 base to trimming and J lost 3 bases, with 10 bases between them. This CDR3 has 15 residues. Per germline, CDR1 SGHVS and CDR2 FQNEAQ. The CDR3: CASSLGAFYNQPQHF. In DNA, the CDR3 is TGTGCCAGCAGCTTAGGGGCTTTCTACAATCAGCCCCAGCATTTT.